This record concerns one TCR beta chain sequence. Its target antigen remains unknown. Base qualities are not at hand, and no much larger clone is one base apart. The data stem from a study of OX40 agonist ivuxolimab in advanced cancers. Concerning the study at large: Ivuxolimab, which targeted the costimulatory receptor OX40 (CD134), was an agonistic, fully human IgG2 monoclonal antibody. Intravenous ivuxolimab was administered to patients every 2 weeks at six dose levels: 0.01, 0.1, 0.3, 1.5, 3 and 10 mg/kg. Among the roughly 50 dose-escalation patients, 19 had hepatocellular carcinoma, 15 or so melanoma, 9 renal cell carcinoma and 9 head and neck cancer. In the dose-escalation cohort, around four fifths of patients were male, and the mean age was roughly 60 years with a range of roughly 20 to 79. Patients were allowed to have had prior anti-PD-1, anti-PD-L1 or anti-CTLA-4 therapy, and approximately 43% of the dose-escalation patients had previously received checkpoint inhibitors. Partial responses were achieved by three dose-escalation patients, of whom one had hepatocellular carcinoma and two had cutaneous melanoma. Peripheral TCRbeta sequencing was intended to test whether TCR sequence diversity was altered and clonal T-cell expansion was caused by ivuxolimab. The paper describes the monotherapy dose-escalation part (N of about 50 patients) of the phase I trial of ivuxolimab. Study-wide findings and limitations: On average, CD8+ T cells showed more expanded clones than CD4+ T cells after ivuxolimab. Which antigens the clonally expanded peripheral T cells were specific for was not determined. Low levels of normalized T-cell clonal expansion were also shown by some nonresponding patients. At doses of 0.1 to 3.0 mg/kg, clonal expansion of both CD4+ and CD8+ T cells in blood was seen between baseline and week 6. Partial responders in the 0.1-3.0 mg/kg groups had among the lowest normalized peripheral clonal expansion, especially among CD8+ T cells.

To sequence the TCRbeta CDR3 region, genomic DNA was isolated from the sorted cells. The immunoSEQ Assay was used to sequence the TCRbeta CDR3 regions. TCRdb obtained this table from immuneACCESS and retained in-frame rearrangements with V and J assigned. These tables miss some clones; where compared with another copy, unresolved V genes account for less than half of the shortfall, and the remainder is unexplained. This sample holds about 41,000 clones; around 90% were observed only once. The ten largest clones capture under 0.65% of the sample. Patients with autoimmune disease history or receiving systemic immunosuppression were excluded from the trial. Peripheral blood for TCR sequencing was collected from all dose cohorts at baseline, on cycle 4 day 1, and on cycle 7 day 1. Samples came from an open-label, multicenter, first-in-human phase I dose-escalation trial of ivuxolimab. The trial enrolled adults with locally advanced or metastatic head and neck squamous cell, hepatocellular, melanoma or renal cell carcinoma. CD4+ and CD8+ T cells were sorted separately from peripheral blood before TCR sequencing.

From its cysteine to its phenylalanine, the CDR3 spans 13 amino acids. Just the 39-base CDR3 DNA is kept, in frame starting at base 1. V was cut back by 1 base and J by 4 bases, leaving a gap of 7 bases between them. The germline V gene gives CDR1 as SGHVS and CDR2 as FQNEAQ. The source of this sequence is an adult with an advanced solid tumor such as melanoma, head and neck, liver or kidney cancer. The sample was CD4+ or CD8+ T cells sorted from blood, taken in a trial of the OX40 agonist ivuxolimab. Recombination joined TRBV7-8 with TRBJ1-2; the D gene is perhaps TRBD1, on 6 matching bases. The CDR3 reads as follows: CASSLEGGYGYTF. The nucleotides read TGTGCCAGCAGCTTAGAAGGGGGCTATGGCTACACCTTC.